The 25 T cell receptor beta chains below were found in one sample sequenced in a study of long-term antiretroviral therapy in people with HIV. The assay, immunoSEQ v3.0, was run at survey level. Sequencing used immunoSEQ multiplex PCR; TCRdb keeps in-frame clones, though not all of them. The repertoire holds approximately 22,000 clones, with 75% to 85% as singletons. The sample was unsorted PBMCs, taken 3 years after starting antiretroviral therapy. These receptors came from a man aged 45-60 years with HIV.

This clone was picked up a small number of times. The chain links TRBV14 to TRBJ2-2; D may be TRBD2 (5 bases). CDR3 length: 16 residues. The V and J ends lost 1 base and 1 base respectively, with 10 bases between them. Per germline, CDR1 SGHDN and CDR2 FVKESK. CDR3 coding DNA: TGTGCCAGCAGCCAAGCCCGGGGAAGGAACACCGGGGAGCTGTTTTTT. Translated: CASSQARGRNTGELFF.

The genes are TRBV4-1 and TRBJ2-2; weak D call: TRBD1 (5 bases). CDR3 size: 17 residues. Per the germline V gene, CDR1 is MGHRA and CDR2 is YSYEKL. V gave up 5 bases and J gave up 0 bases, with 16 bases separating them. CDR3 region: CASSNPGWGANTGELFF. The CDR3 nucleotides read TGCGCCAGCAGCAATCCAGGTTGGGGCGCGAACACCGGGGAGCTGTTTTTT.

The chain carries TRBV6-6 and TRBJ2-7, with D hard to call. Trimming took 5 bases from V and 4 from J, leaving 9 bases between them. The CDR3 totals 12 residues. Germline V gene lookup returns CDR1 MNHNY and CDR2 SVGAGI (reference sequence). The CDR3 DNA reads TGTGCCAGCAGTCCCACCGAGTACGAGCAGTACTTC. Its protein product is CASSPTEYEQYF.

The chain combines TRBV19 with TRBJ2-6, with 8 positions matching TRBD1. Germline CDR1 and CDR2: LNHDA and SQIVND (reference sequence). V shed 5 bases, J shed 0 bases, and the junction held 15 bases outside the gene matches. The CDR3 spans 20 residues. In DNA form, the CDR3 reads TGTGCCAGTAGTGCAGGCCCGGCGGACAGGGAACACTCTGGGGCCAACGTCCTGACTTTC. Amino acids: CASSAGPADREHSGANVLTF.

The chain recombines TRBV10-3 with TRBJ2-2, with D unresolved. Deletions cut 6 bases from V and 2 bases from J, with 4 bases between. The CDR3 extends over 12 amino acids. Germline V gene sequence: CDR1 ENHRY, CDR2 SYGVKD. CDR3 in DNA: TGTGCCATCAGGGTAAACACCGGGGAGCTGTTTTTT. It codes for CAIRVNTGELFF.

The V and J genes are TRBV2 and TRBJ1-2; D may be TRBD1 (5 bases). V was cut by 2 bases and J by 7 bases, with 14 bases left in between. This CDR3 contains 14 residues. CDR1 and CDR2 (germline): SNHLY, FYNNEI. The CDR3 nucleotides read TGTGCCAGCAGTGAAAAGGTTTGGGGGGTTGGCTACACCTTC. Translated, it gives CASSEKVWGVGYTF.

V and J are TRBV19 and TRBJ2-1; 14 nucleotides line up with TRBD2. The V gene end was trimmed by 5 bases and the J gene end by 0 bases; junction bases not matched to a gene: 12. This CDR3 has 20 amino acids. CDR1 is LNHDA and CDR2 is SQIVND in the germline V gene (reference sequence). In DNA, the CDR3 is TGTGCCAGTAGTTCACCAGGTGGGACTAGCGGGAGTCTCTCCTACAATGAGCAGTTCTTC. Amino acid sequence: CASSSPGGTSGSLSYNEQFF. The variable domain in full, with the rest retrieved from reference TRBV19 and TRBJ2-1, is DGGITQSPKYLFRKEGQNVTLSCEQNLNHDAMYWYRQDPGQGLRLIYYSQIVNDFQKGDIAEGYSVSREKKESFPLTVTSAQKNPTAFYLCASSSPGGTSGSLSYNEQFFGPGTRLTVL.

This rearrangement joins TRBV25-1 to TRBJ1-1; D possibly corresponds to TRBD1 (5 bases). The V and J ends lost 6 bases and 4 bases respectively, with 21 bases between them. CDR1 MGHDK and CDR2 SYGVNS come from the germline V gene. CDR3 length: 16 amino acids. The CDR3 bases are TGTGCCAGCAGCGTCTCAGGAAACAGGAGGAGCACTGAAGCTTTCTTT. It codes for CASSVSGNRRSTEAFF.

This clone was seen just once. The J gene is TRBJ1-4, the V gene TRBV4-3, with unresolved D. Germline V lookup: CDR1 LGHNA, CDR2 YSLEER. The CDR3 loop spans 15 amino acids. Trimming left V 0 bases short and J 4 bases short, with 9 bases between. CDR3 in amino acids: CASSQDRAYNEKLFF. The CDR3 bases are TGCGCCAGCAGCCAAGATAGGGCCTATAATGAAAAACTGTTTTTT.

The chain's CDR3 is CASSAAGYGNTIYF. The CDR3 bases are TGTGCCAGCAGCGCCGCAGGGTATGGAAACACCATATATTTT. V usage is TRBV9 and J usage is TRBJ1-3; weak D call: TRBD1 (5 bases). The germline V and J ends were trimmed by 3 bases and 3 bases, with 10 bases remaining between them. Germline V gene lookup returns CDR1 SGDLS and CDR2 YYNGEE. The CDR3 contains 14 residues.

The rearrangement links TRBV30 to TRBJ1-5; no clear D. Trimming shortened V by 5 bases and J by 4 bases, and 12 bases separated the two germline ends. The CDR3 runs 13 residues. The germline V gene has CDR1 GTSNPN and CDR2 SVGIG (reference sequence). The CDR3 loop reads CAWSPGQNQPQHF. In DNA, the CDR3 is TGTGCCTGGTCTCCGGGCCAGAATCAGCCCCAGCATTTT.

The table lists this clone with a few counts. The V and J genes are TRBV9 and TRBJ1-2; D unresolved. V lost 4 bases and J lost 4, with 14 bases in between. The CDR3 runs 14 residues. Germline loops: CDR1 SGDLS, CDR2 YYNGEE. CDR3 sequence reads: CASSSPQKSYGYTF. The CDR3 nucleotides are TGTGCCAGCAGCAGCCCCCAGAAATCCTATGGCTACACCTTC.

The chain carries TRBV30 and TRBJ2-4, with TRBD1 identical over 7 bases. The length of the CDR3 is 13 residues. CDR1 and CDR2 (germline): GTSNPN, SVGIG (reference sequence). J gave up 8 bases and V 5 bases, and 9 bases lay outside the gene matches. CDR3 sequence: CAWGLDRLDIQYF. DNA of the CDR3: TGTGCCTGGGGATTGGACAGGTTGGACATTCAGTACTTC.

V is TRBV9 and J is TRBJ1-1, with 10 positions matching TRBD1. This CDR3 comprises 15 residues. V gave up 3 bases and J gave up 5 bases; unmatched junction bases: 7. From germline, CDR1 is SGDLS and CDR2 YYNGEE. CDR3 DNA: TGTGCCAGCAGCGAAACGACAGGGGGCGTAACTGAAGCTTTCTTT. Amino acid sequence: CASSETTGGVTEAFF.

This chain joins TRBV28 and TRBJ1-2; D gene unclear. The CDR3 loop spans 12 amino acids. Per the germline V gene, CDR1 is MDHEN and CDR2 is SYDVKM. V was pared by 5 bases and J by 1 base, with 5 bases between. DNA of the CDR3: TGTGCCAGCAGTATAGATAACTATGGCTACACCTTC. Translating gives CASSIDNYGYTF.

The rearrangement uses TRBV4-1 and TRBJ1-1, with 7 bases identical to TRBD1. The ends lost 4 bases at V and 0 bases at J; junction bases unmatched: 8. The CDR3 consists of 16 residues. Germline assignment: CDR1 MGHRA and CDR2 YSYEKL. CDR3 sequence: CASSRSGQPMNTEAFF. CDR3 in DNA: TGCGCCAGCAGCCGTTCGGGACAGCCTATGAACACTGAAGCTTTCTTT.

The CDR3 DNA follows: TGTGCCAGCAGCTTAGAAAGGTACAATGAGCAGTTCTTC. Translated, it gives CASSLERYNEQFF. This rearrangement joins TRBV7-8 to TRBJ2-1, with D unresolved. Germline V gene lookup returns CDR1 SGHVS and CDR2 FQNEAQ. This CDR3 region has 13 residues. The V end lost 1 base, the J end lost 4 bases, and 5 bases lay between the germline ends.

The gene calls are TRBV19 and TRBJ1-1, with TRBD1 as a possible D gene (5 bases). V lost 2 bases, J lost 0 bases, and 19 bases lay in between. Germline V gene data show CDR1 as LNHDA and CDR2 as SQIVND (reference sequence). This CDR3 has 18 residues. CDR3: CASSISRNRLGMNTEAFF. CDR3 sequence (DNA): TGTGCCAGTAGTATAAGTAGAAACAGGCTGGGGATGAACACTGAAGCTTTCTTT.

The chain carries TRBV5-5 and TRBJ1-1; D gene ambiguous. Germline V gene sequence: CDR1 SGHKS, CDR2 YYEKEE (reference sequence). The CDR3 extends over 14 amino acids. V was cut by 2 bases and J by 7 bases, with 15 bases left in between. CDR3 sequence (DNA): TGTGCCAGCAGCTTTCCTCTCCGGTCGGATGAAGCTTTCTTT. This codes for CASSFPLRSDEAFF.

The V gene is TRBV28, the J gene TRBJ1-2; no clear D. CDR1 and CDR2 (germline): MDHEN, SYDVKM. The CDR3 is 12 amino acids. V dropped 2 bases and J dropped 8 bases, with 9 bases sitting between them. In nucleotides, the CDR3 is TGTGCCAGCAGTTTAACGATTCGGGGCTACACCTTC. Residues: CASSLTIRGYTF.

This clone was detected only once. This sequence joins TRBV5-1 and TRBJ1-1, with D uncertain. Deletions cut 0 bases from V and 2 bases from J, with 8 bases between. Looked up from germline, CDR1 is SGHRS and CDR2 is YFSETQ. The CDR3 runs to 14 residues. CDR3 region: CASSLVGENTEAFF. As DNA, the CDR3 is TGCGCCAGCAGCTTGGTCGGGGAAAACACTGAAGCTTTCTTT.

J is TRBJ2-1 and V is TRBV15; D is unclear. Trimming left V 3 bases short and J 7 bases short, with 22 bases between. Germline CDR1 LNHNV, CDR2 YYDKDF (reference sequence). This CDR3 spans 17 amino acids. CDR3 nucleotides: TGTGCCACCAGCAGGGAAATGGGCGGCCCTAAAAGGAATGAGCAGTTCTTC. Translating gives CATSREMGGPKRNEQFF.

CDR3 coding DNA: TGCGCCAGCAGCTTGGTGGCGGGGGAATACAATGAGCAGTTCTTC. Translation gives CASSLVAGEYNEQFF. This chain links TRBV5-1 with TRBJ2-1; 7 bases line up with TRBD2. The CDR3 has 15 residues. Looked up from germline, CDR1 is SGHRS and CDR2 is YFSETQ. With 0 bases clipped from V and 4 bases from J, the junction kept 4 bases outside the gene matches.

The genes are TRBV27 and TRBJ2-5, with TRBD1 matching 11 bases. CDR1 MNHEY and CDR2 SMNVEV come from the germline V gene (reference sequence). Unmatched junction bases numbered 4, after V lost 5 bases and J lost 5 bases. This CDR3 region has 14 residues. CDR3 nucleotides: TGTGCCAGCAGTCCCCGGGACAGGGGGGAGACCCAGTACTTC. This sequence encodes CASSPRDRGETQYF.

The chain combines TRBV19 with TRBJ2-5, with D possibly matching TRBD2 (5 bases). The germline V and J ends were trimmed by 3 bases and 5 bases, with 10 bases remaining between them. The germline CDR1 and CDR2 sequences are LNHDA and SQIVND (reference sequence). This CDR3 is built from 13 residues. The CDR3 is CASSIRGRETQYF. Written as DNA, the CDR3 is TGTGCCAGTAGTATTAGAGGGCGGGAGACCCAGTACTTC. Based on the CDR3 plus reference TRBV19 and TRBJ2-5, the full variable domain is DGGITQSPKYLFRKEGQNVTLSCEQNLNHDAMYWYRQDPGQGLRLIYYSQIVNDFQKGDIAEGYSVSREKKESFPLTVTSAQKNPTAFYLCASSIRGRETQYFGPGTRLLVL.